This T cell receptor beta chain is from a study of blood T cell repertoires in COVID-19. About the study: Samples representing acute and convalescent COVID-19 were sourced from the United States, Italy and Spain.

After removal of 2 bases from V and 5 bases from J, the junction contained 13 bases not matched to a gene. There are 17 residues in the CDR3. Germline CDR1 is MRHNA and CDR2 is SNTAGT. Original methodology: Amplification with reference gene primers provided the estimates of nucleated cell counts. Clones were read by immunoSEQ multiplex PCR, and TCRdb kept only the in-frame ones, dropping some. V, J and clone size derive from that table, while D and trimming were established from the DNA sequence. This sample has 100,000 or so clones, with around 73% found just once. The sample comprised peripheral blood. This sequence originates from a man in his sixties with active or convalescent COVID-19. The chain carries TRBV6-4 and TRBJ1-2; TRBD1 aligns across 8 bases. CDR3 nucleotide sequence: TGTGCCAGCAGTGACCGTATGCCGGACAGGGTGCGATATGGCTACACCTTC. It is translated as CASSDRMPDRVRYGYTF.